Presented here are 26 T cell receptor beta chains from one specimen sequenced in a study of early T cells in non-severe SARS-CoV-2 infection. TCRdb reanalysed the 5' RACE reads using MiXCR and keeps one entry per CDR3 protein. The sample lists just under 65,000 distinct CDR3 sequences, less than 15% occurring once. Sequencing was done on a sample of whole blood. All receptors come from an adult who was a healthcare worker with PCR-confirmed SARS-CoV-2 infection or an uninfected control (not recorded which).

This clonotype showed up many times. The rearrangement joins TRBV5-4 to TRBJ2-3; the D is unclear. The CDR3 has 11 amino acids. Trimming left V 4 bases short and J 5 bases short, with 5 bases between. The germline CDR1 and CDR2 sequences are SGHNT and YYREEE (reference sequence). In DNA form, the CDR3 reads TGTGCCAGCAGCAGACAAGATACGCAGTATTTT. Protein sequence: CASSRQDTQYF.

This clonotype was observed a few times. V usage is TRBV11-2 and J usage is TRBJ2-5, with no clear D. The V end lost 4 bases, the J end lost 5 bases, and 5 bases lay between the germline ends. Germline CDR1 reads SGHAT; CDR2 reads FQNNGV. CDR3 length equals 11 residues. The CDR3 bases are TGTGCCAGCAGCTCGATGGAGACCCAGTACTTC. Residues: CASSSMETQYF. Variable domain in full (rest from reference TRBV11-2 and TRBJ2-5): EAGVAQSPRYKIIEKRQSVAFWCNPISGHATLYWYQQILGQGPKLLIQFQNNGVVDDSQLPKDRFSAERLKGVDSTLKIQPAKLEDSAVYLCASSSMETQYFGPGTRLLVL.

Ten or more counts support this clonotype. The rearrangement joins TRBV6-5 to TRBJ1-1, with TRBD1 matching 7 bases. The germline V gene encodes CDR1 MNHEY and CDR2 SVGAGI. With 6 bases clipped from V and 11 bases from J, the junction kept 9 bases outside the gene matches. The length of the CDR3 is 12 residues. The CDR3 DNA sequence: TGTGCCAGCAGCCTTCGACAGGGAACGGCTTTCTTT. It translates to CASSLRQGTAFF.

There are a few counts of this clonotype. The CDR3 here is CASSILGPSNQPQHF. The CDR3 DNA reads as TGTGCCAGTAGTATACTGGGGCCTAGCAATCAGCCCCAGCATTTT. This rearrangement joins TRBV19 to TRBJ1-5, with a tentative D call TRBD1 (5 bases). The CDR3 loop spans 15 amino acids. Trimming cost V 2 bases and J 0 bases, with 8 bases left between them. Germline V gene lookup returns CDR1 LNHDA and CDR2 SQIVND (reference sequence).

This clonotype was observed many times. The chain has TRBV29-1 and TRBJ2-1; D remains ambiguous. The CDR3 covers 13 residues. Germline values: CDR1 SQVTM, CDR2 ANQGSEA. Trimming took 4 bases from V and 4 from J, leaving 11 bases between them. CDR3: CSVAAQSYNEQFF. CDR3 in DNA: TGCAGCGTTGCGGCGCAGTCTTACAATGAGCAGTTCTTC.

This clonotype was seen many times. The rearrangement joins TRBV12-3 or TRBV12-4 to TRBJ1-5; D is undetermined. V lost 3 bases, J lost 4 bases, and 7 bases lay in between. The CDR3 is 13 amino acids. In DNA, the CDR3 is TGTGCCAGCAGTTTTGCCAGAAATCAGCCCCAGCATTTT. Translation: CASSFARNQPQHF.

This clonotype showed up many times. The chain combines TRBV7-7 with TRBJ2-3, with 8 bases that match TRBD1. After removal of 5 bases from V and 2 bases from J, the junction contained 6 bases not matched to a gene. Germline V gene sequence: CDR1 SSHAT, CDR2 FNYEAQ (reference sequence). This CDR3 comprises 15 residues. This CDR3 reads CASSRGQGPTDTQYF. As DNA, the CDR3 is TGTGCCAGCAGCCGCGGACAGGGTCCCACAGATACGCAGTATTTT.

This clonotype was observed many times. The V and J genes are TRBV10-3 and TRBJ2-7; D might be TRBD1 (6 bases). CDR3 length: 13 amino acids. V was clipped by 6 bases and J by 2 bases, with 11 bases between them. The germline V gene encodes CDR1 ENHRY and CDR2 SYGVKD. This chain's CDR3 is CAIRLGQAYEQYF. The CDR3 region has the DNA TGTGCCATCAGGTTGGGACAAGCCTACGAGCAGTACTTC.

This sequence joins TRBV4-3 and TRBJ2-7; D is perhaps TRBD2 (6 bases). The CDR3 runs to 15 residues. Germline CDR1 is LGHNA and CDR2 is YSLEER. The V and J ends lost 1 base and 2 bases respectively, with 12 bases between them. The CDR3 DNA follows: TGCGCCAGCAGCCAAGTCGTGGGGGGAGCCTACGAGCAGTACTTC. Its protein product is CASSQVVGGAYEQYF.

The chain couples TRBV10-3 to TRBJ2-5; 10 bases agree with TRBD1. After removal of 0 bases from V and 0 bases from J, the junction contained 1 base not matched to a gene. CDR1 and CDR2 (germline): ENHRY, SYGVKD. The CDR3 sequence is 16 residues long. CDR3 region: CAISESGTGDQETQYF. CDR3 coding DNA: TGTGCCATCAGTGAGTCCGGGACAGGGGACCAAGAGACCCAGTACTTC.

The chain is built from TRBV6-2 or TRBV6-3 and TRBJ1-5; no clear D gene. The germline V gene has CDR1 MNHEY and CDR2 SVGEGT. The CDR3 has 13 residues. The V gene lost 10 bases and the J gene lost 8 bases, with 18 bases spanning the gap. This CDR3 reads CAIRTRGLEPQHF. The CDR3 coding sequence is TGTGCCATTCGGACCCGAGGGTTAGAGCCCCAGCATTTT.

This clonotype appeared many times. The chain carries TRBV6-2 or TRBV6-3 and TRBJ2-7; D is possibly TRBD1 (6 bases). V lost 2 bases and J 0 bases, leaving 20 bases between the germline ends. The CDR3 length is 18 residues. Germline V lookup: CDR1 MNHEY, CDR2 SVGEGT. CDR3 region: CASSYPRFQGKLSYEQYF. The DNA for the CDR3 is TGTGCCAGCAGTTACCCGCGATTCCAGGGGAAACTCTCCTACGAGCAGTACTTC.

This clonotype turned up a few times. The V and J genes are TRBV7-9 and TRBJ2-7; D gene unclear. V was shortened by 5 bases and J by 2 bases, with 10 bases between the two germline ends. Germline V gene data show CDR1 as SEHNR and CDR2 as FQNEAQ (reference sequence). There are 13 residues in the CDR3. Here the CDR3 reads CASSHDNPYEQYF. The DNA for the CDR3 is TGTGCCAGCAGCCATGACAACCCCTACGAGCAGTACTTC.

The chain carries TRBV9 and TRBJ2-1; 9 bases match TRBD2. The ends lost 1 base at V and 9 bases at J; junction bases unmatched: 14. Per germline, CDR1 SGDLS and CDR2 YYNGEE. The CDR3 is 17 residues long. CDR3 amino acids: CASSVPSGLAGRSEQFF. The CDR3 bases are TGTGCCAGCAGCGTACCCTCCGGGCTAGCGGGGCGGAGTGAGCAGTTCTTC.

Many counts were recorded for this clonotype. The DNA for the CDR3 is TGCGCCAGCAGCTTGGAGCGGGGGGGCGGCACAGATACGCAGTATTTT. Its protein is CASSLERGGGTDTQYF. V gene TRBV5-1 combines with J gene TRBJ2-3, with TRBD2 matching over 10 bases. The CDR3 is 16 amino acids. Germline-derived CDR1 and CDR2 are SGHRS and YFSETQ. V trimming: 0 bases; J trimming: 1 base; junction bases outside the gene matches: 2.

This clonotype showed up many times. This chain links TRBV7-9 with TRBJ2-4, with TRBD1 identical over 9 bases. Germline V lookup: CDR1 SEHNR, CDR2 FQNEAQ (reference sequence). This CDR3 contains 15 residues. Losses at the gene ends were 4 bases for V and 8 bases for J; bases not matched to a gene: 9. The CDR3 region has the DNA TGTGCCAGCAGCTCGGTCCGGGACAGGGCCGACATTCAGTACTTC. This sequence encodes CASSSVRDRADIQYF.

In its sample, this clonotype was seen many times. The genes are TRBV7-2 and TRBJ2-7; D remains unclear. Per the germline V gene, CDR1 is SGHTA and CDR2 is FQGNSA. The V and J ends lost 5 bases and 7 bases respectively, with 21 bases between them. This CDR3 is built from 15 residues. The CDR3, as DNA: TGTGCCAGCAGCCTAAGGGTATACGGTACATGGGAGCAGTACTTC. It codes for CASSLRVYGTWEQYF.

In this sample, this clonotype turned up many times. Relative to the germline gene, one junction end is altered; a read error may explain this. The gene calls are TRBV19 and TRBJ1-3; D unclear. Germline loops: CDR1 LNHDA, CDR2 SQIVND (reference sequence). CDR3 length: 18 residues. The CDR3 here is CASSVPAGRISSENTIYF. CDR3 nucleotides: TGTGCCAGTAGTGTCCCCGCTGGACGGATAAGCTCTGAAAACACCATATATTTT.

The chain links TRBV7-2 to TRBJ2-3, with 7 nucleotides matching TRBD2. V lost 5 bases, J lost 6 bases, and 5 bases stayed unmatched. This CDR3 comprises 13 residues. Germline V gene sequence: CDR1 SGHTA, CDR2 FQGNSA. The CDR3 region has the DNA TGTGCCAGCAGCCCCTGGGGGGGGGATACGCAGTATTTT. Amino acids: CASSPWGGDTQYF.

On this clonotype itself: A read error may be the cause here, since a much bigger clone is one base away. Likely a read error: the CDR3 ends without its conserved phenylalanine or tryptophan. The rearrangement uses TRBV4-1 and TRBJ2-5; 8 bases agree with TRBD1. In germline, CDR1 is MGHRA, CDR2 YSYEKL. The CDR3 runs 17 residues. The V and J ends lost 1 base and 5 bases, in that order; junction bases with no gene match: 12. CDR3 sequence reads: CASSQVQGGILQETQYS. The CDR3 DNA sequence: TGCGCCAGCAGCCAAGTACAGGGGGGTATTTTGCAGGAGACCCAGTACTCC.

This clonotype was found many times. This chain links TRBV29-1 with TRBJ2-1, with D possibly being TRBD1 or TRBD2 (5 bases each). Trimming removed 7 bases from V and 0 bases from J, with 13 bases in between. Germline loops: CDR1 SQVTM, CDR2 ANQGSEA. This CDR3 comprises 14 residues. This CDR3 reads CSGGRILSYNEQFF. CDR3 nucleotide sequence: TGCAGCGGGGGACGGATCCTCTCCTACAATGAGCAGTTCTTC.

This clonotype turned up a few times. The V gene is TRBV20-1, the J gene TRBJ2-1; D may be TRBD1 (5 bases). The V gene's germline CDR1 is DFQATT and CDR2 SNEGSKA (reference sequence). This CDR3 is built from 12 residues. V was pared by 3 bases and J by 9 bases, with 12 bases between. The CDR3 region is CSASPRDSEQFF. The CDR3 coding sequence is TGCAGTGCTAGTCCCAGGGATAGTGAGCAGTTCTTC.

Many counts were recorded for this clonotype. Here the CDR3 reads CASSVLGQETQYF. In nucleotides, the CDR3 is TGTGCCAGCAGCGTACTGGGCCAAGAGACCCAGTACTTC. The V gene is TRBV9, the J gene TRBJ2-5, with D uncertain. V shed 1 base and J shed 1 base, with 5 bases lying between them. Germline V gene data show CDR1 as SGDLS and CDR2 as YYNGEE. CDR3 length equals 13 residues.

The CDR3, as DNA: TGTGCCAGCAGTTTTCTTTTTACCGATTGGCTAGCCGAAGGGGACGGCTACACCTTC. Encoded protein: CASSFLFTDWLAEGDGYTF. The chain is built from TRBV12-3 or TRBV12-4 and TRBJ1-2, with D tentatively TRBD1 (5 bases). V was cut by 3 bases and J by 8 bases, with 31 bases left in between. The CDR3 runs to 19 residues.

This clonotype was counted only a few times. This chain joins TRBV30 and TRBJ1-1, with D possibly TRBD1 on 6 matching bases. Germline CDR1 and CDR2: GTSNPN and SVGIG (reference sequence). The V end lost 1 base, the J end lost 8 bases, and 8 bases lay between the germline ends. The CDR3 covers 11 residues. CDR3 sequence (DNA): TGTGCCTGGAGTGGGACAGTAGAAGCTTTCTTT. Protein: CAWSGTVEAFF.

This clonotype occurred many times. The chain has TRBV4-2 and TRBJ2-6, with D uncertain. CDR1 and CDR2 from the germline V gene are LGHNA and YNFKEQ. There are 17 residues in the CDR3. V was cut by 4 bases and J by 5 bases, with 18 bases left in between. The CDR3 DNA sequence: TGTGCCAGCAGCCCTAGGGAAGGGTGGCATAGGGCCAACGTCCTGACTTTC. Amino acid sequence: CASSPREGWHRANVLTF.